These T cell receptor beta chains were read from a single sample in a study of blood T cell repertoires in COVID-19. Here immunoSEQ multiplex PCR was the method, and the copy in TCRdb shows in-frame clones only, minus some. The sample records 140,000 to 150,000 clones, roughly 90% being singletons. The material sequenced was PBMCs or T cells enriched from blood (not recorded which). These receptors all come from a woman aged 30 to 39 with acute COVID-19. CDR3s include the opening cysteine and the closing phenylalanine or tryptophan. A D gene is named only where the DNA matches it firmly. Rows give clone size only sometimes, using once, few, many, or a class for an expanded clone.

V gene,clone size,D gene,J gene,CDR3 DNA,CDR3 protein
TRBV4-1,.,TRBD2,TRBJ2-1,TGCGCCAGCAGCCAAGTCGGGCTAGCGGGAGGGCCTTCCACCTACAATGAGCAGTTCTTC,CASSQVGLAGGPSTYNEQFF
TRBV15,.,TRBD2,TRBJ2-1,TGTGCCACCAGCAGAGGTACTAGCGGGACCTACAATGAGCAGTTCTTC,CATSRGTSGTYNEQFF
TRBV19,.,.,TRBJ1-1,TGTGCCAGTAGTATCGTATGGAACACTGAAGCTTTCTTT,CASSIVWNTEAFF
TRBV2,.,.,TRBJ2-5,TGTGCCAGCAGGGACTCCCAAGAGACCCAGTACTTC,CASRDSQETQYF
TRBV7-9,.,TRBD1,TRBJ1-3,TGTGCCAGCAGCTCCGACAGGGTATGGTTCAGAAACACCATATATTTT,CASSSDRVWFRNTIYF
TRBV10-3,.,.,TRBJ2-3,TGTGCCACGAAGGGGCAGGGCTCTAGCACAGATACGCAGTATTTT,CATKGQGSSTDTQYF
TRBV5-4,.,.,TRBJ1-2,TGTGCCAGCAGCGGGGACATCTATGGCTACACCTTC,CASSGDIYGYTF
TRBV5-1,.,.,TRBJ1-1,TGCGCCAGCAGAAAACAGGGAGACACTGAAGCTTTCTTT,CASRKQGDTEAFF
TRBV7-9,.,.,TRBJ2-5,TGTGCCAGCAGCCGCCCCCTGTCGGGCGGGGAGACCCAGTACTTC,CASSRPLSGGETQYF
TRBV11-3,.,TRBD2,TRBJ2-7,TGTGCCAGCAGCTTACCTACTTCCGGGACTAGAACTTCCGAGCAGTACTTC,CASSLPTSGTRTSEQYF
TRBV4-3,.,TRBD1,TRBJ1-4,TGCGCCAGCAGCCAAGTAGGGGACAGCGAAAAACTGTTTTTT,CASSQVGDSEKLFF
TRBV28,.,.,TRBJ2-6,TGTGCCAGCAGTCGAAAACCGGAATCGGGGTGGGTTGGGGCCAACGTCCTGACTTTC,CASSRKPESGWVGANVLTF
TRBV7-2,.,TRBD2,TRBJ2-7,TGTGCCAGCAGCTTAGGCTCTAGCGGGAACTCCTACGAGCAGTACTTC,CASSLGSSGNSYEQYF
TRBV29-1,.,TRBD2,TRBJ2-7,TGCAGCGTTCTCATAGCGGGAGGGCCCTACGAGCAGTACTTC,CSVLIAGGPYEQYF
TRBV7-9,.,TRBD1,TRBJ1-1,TGTGCCTCCCTCTCAATACAGGGGACTGAAGCTTTCTTT,CASLSIQGTEAFF
TRBV6-5,.,TRBD1,TRBJ1-1,TGTGCCAGCAGAACAGGGGTGGGCACTGAAGCTTTCTTT,CASRTGVGTEAFF
TRBV25-1,few,TRBD2,TRBJ2-5,TGTGCCAGCACCCGGCGGCTAGCGGGAGAGGATGAGACCCAGTACTTC,CASTRRLAGEDETQYF
TRBV13,.,TRBD1,TRBJ1-4,TGTGCCAGCAGCCCGCCGGGGACAGGGAATGAAAAACTGTTTTTT,CASSPPGTGNEKLFF
TRBV4-2,.,.,TRBJ1-5,TGTGCCAGCAGCCAAGGGGGGCAGGCCGGGCAGCCCCAGCATTTT,CASSQGGQAGQPQHF
TRBV7-9,.,.,TRBJ2-5,TGTGCCAGCAGCTTAGCTCAGGTGTTCCTAGAGACCCAGTACTTC,CASSLAQVFLETQYF
TRBV7-9,.,TRBD2,TRBJ2-1,TGTGCCAGCAGCCCCGGAGCTAGCGGGTGGTACAATGAGCAGTTCTTC,CASSPGASGWYNEQFF
TRBV3-1/TRBV3-2,.,.,TRBJ1-6,TGTGCCAGCAGCCAAGATTCGGCAGGGGCCCAAGTGAATTCACCCCTCCACTTT,CASSQDSAGAQVNSPLHF
TRBV19,.,TRBD1,TRBJ2-3,TGTGCCAGTAGCAAAAGGGACAGGGGAATTGGTACGCAGTATTTT,CASSKRDRGIGTQYF
TRBV4-3,.,TRBD1,TRBJ2-2,TGCGCCAGCAGCCATGCGGACAGGGCCGGGGAGCTGTTTTTT,CASSHADRAGELFF
TRBV6-5,.,.,TRBJ2-7,TGTGCCAGCAGTTACCAGGTTGGAACCTACGAGCAGTACTTC,CASSYQVGTYEQYF
TRBV15,.,.,TRBJ2-7,TGTGCCACCAGCAGAGAAGGCGGAACTCAAACCTACGAGCAGTACTTC,CATSREGGTQTYEQYF
TRBV10-3,.,.,TRBJ1-6,TGTGCCATCAGTGAGTCCGGGAGCGATAATTCACCCCTCCACTTT,CAISESGSDNSPLHF
TRBV28,.,.,TRBJ1-5,TGTGCCAGCAGTTTAAGAGGGACTCGGAGGGCTAGCAATCAGCCCCAGCATTTT,CASSLRGTRRASNQPQHF
TRBV12-3/TRBV12-4,.,.,TRBJ1-1,TGTGCCAGCATCTTGGGTTTAGGGAGGGCTTTCTTT,CASILGLGRAFF
TRBV11-2,.,TRBD1,TRBJ1-5,TGTGCCAGCAGCTCCGGGACAGGCAGCATCAATCAGCCCCAGCATTTT,CASSSGTGSINQPQHF
TRBV28,.,TRBD2,TRBJ2-2,TGTGCCAGCACCCTAGCGGGATACACCGGGGAGCTGTTTTTT,CASTLAGYTGELFF
TRBV27,.,.,TRBJ2-7,TGTGCCAGCAGTGGGGACGTACGGGCGGGATATGAGCAGTACTTC,CASSGDVRAGYEQYF
TRBV5-4,.,TRBD2,TRBJ2-5,TGTGCCAGCACCCTTGGGGCGGGAGGCCAAGAGACCCAGTACTTC,CASTLGAGGQETQYF
TRBV27,few,.,TRBJ2-7,TGTGCCAGCAGTTTCGGACAGTCCTACGAGCAGTACTTC,CASSFGQSYEQYF